This is a list of T cell receptor beta chains from one sample in a study of blood T cell repertoires in COVID-19. Sequenced by immunoSEQ multiplex PCR; TCRdb stores in-frame clones only, minus some. Here the sample spans some 55,000 clones, roughly nine tenths being singletons. Source material: peripheral blood. The source of these receptors is a human donor in a cohort sampled during active COVID-19. Both conserved end residues are part of each CDR3. Fields, in order: CDR3 protein, CDR3 DNA, clone size, D gene, V gene, J gene. A D gene is named only where the DNA matches it firmly. Clone size is not always given. Where it is, it says once, few, many or a class for expanded clones.

CASGKGQQFF	TGTGCCAGCGGGAAGGGTCAGCAGTTCTTC	NA	NA	TRBV19	TRBJ2-1
CASSFFSGSSYNEQFF	TGCGCCAGCAGCTTTTTTAGCGGCAGCTCCTACAATGAGCAGTTCTTC	NA	NA	TRBV5-1	TRBJ2-1
CASSLRDRVNSPLHF	TGTGCCAGCAGCTTAAGGGACAGGGTTAATTCACCCCTCCACTTT	NA	TRBD1	TRBV7-2	TRBJ1-6
CASSQDMASGYTF	TGCGCCAGCAGCCAAGATATGGCTAGTGGCTACACCTTC	few	NA	TRBV4-3	TRBJ1-2
CASSYGGTDSYEQYF	TGTGCCAGCAGTTACGGAGGGACGGACTCCTACGAGCAGTACTTC	NA	NA	TRBV6-2/TRBV6-3	TRBJ2-7
CASSSQGGGSGEQETQYF	TGTGCCAGCAGTTCACAGGGGGGCGGGTCAGGGGAACAAGAGACCCAGTACTTC	once	TRBD1	TRBV5-6	TRBJ2-5
CASSFSGGRNSEKLFF	TGTGCCAGCAGCTTTTCAGGGGGCCGGAATTCCGAAAAACTGTTTTTT	NA	TRBD1	TRBV7-2	TRBJ1-4
CAWSSGSSSYNEQFF	TGTGCCTGGAGTAGCGGGAGCAGCTCCTACAATGAGCAGTTCTTC	NA	TRBD2	TRBV30	TRBJ2-1
CASSTGGPVANTEAFF	TGTGCCAGTAGTACCGGGGGGCCGGTAGCGAACACTGAAGCTTTCTTT	NA	NA	TRBV19	TRBJ1-1
CASSQGLYTDTQYF	TGTGCCAGTAGCCAGGGACTCTACACAGATACGCAGTATTTT	NA	NA	TRBV19	TRBJ2-3
CASSSPGQGAGGYTF	TGTGCCAGCAGCTCGCCGGGACAGGGGGCAGGAGGCTACACCTTC	NA	TRBD1	TRBV9	TRBJ1-2
CASSPRGANVLTF	TGTGCCAGCAGCCCCCGGGGGGCCAACGTCCTGACTTTC	NA	NA	TRBV3-1/TRBV3-2	TRBJ2-6
CASGLVQGGLSGNTIYF	TGTGCTAGTGGTTTGGTACAGGGTGGCCTCTCTGGAAACACCATATATTTT	NA	NA	TRBV12-5	TRBJ1-3
CAWRGQGAAEAFF	TGTGCCTGGAGGGGACAGGGGGCTGCTGAAGCTTTCTTT	NA	TRBD1	TRBV30	TRBJ1-1
CSVESQMGQRGETQYF	TGCAGCGTGGAATCTCAAATGGGACAGAGGGGAGAGACCCAGTACTTC	NA	TRBD1	TRBV29-1	TRBJ2-5
CASSPLGGGELFF	TGTGCCAGCAGCCCGCTCGGAGGGGGGGAGCTGTTTTTT	NA	NA	TRBV7-3	TRBJ2-2
CASSDTGYSPLHF	TGTGCCAGCAGTGACACAGGGTATTCACCCCTCCACTTT	NA	NA	TRBV2	TRBJ1-6
CASSLGSGKLFYGYTF	TGTGCCAGCAGCTTGGGCAGCGGTAAACTTTTCTATGGCTACACCTTC	NA	NA	TRBV5-6	TRBJ1-2
CATRGRGANGYTF	TGTGCCACCAGGGGGAGGGGAGCAAATGGCTACACCTTC	NA	NA	TRBV15	TRBJ1-2
CASSPGQGVGYTF	TGCGCCAGCAGCCCGGGACAGGGGGTTGGCTACACCTTC	NA	TRBD1	TRBV5-1	TRBJ1-2
CASSMVLAKNIQYF	TGTGCCAGTAGTATGGTACTAGCCAAAAACATTCAGTACTTC	NA	NA	TRBV19	TRBJ2-4
CSVREYYGYTF	TGCAGCGTCAGGGAATACTATGGCTACACCTTC	NA	NA	TRBV29-1	TRBJ1-2
CATSDSGTGGEKLFF	TGTGCCACCAGTGATTCCGGGACAGGAGGTGAAAAACTGTTTTTT	NA	TRBD1	TRBV24-1	TRBJ1-4
CASSFRGGEDYGYTF	TGTGCCAGTAGTTTTCGGGGGGGTGAGGACTATGGCTACACCTTC	NA	NA	TRBV19	TRBJ1-2
CASSQGNQIISNEKLFF	TGTGCCAGCAGCCAAGGAAACCAGATCATCTCTAATGAAAAACTGTTTTTT	NA	NA	TRBV3-1/TRBV3-2	TRBJ1-4
CATSRDQTGELFF	TGTGCCACCAGCAGAGATCAGACCGGGGAGCTGTTTTTT	once	NA	TRBV15	TRBJ2-2
CASSPPYGTSGSDWNNEQFF	TGTGCCAGCAGCCCACCCTATGGGACTAGCGGGAGTGATTGGAACAATGAGCAGTTCTTC	NA	TRBD2	TRBV28	TRBJ2-1
CSVESPGRDEQFF	TGCAGCGTTGAATCCCCGGGCAGGGATGAGCAGTTCTTC	NA	NA	TRBV29-1	TRBJ2-1
CASSRQGALNEQFF	TGTGCCAGCAGTCGACAGGGAGCCTTGAATGAGCAGTTCTTC	NA	TRBD1	TRBV6-5	TRBJ2-1
CASSLAARKPYNEQFF	TGTGCCAGCAGCCTGGCGGCACGGAAGCCCTACAATGAGCAGTTCTTC	NA	NA	TRBV7-3	TRBJ2-1
CARSSHRRLTDTQYF	TGTGCCAGAAGTTCTCACAGGCGGCTCACAGATACGCAGTATTTT	once	NA	TRBV5-3	TRBJ2-3
CSGGEGENIQYF	TGCAGCGGAGGGGAGGGGGAAAACATTCAGTACTTC	NA	NA	TRBV29-1	TRBJ2-4
CASQGFDEQYF	TGTGCCAGTCAGGGTTTCGACGAGCAGTACTTC	once	NA	TRBV28	TRBJ2-7
CASSNGPGMGYEQYF	TGTGCCAGTAGTAATGGCCCGGGGATGGGTTACGAGCAGTACTTC	NA	NA	TRBV19	TRBJ2-7
CATSIQGQPQHF	TGTGCCACCAGCATACAGGGACAGCCCCAGCATTTT	NA	NA	TRBV24-1	TRBJ1-5
CASSSQGGGNTIYF	TGTGCCAGCAGTTCACAGGGTGGTGGAAACACCATATATTTT	few	NA	TRBV7-9	TRBJ1-3
CASRLDGYYGYTF	TGTGCCAGCAGATTAGACGGGTACTATGGCTACACCTTC	NA	NA	TRBV2	TRBJ1-2
CASSLRTGQGYEQYF	TGTGCCAGCAGTTTACGGACAGGGCAAGGCTACGAGCAGTACTTC	NA	TRBD1	TRBV27	TRBJ2-7
CASSLALHSGTDTQYF	TGCGCCAGCAGCTTGGCCCTCCATAGCGGCACAGATACGCAGTATTTT	once	NA	TRBV5-1	TRBJ2-3
CAISEEFQGANYGYTF	TGTGCCATCAGTGAGGAGTTCCAGGGTGCTAACTATGGCTACACCTTC	NA	NA	TRBV10-3	TRBJ1-2
CASSFLRVSAVVNTEAFF	TGTGCCAGCAGCTTCCTCCGGGTGAGTGCCGTCGTGAACACTGAAGCTTTCTTT	NA	NA	TRBV7-8	TRBJ1-1
CASSISPRRSYEQYF	TGTGCCAGTAGTATAAGTCCCAGGCGCTCCTACGAGCAGTACTTC	NA	NA	TRBV19	TRBJ2-7
CASSSSDRGLGGTEAFF	TGTGCCAGCAGCAGCTCGGACAGGGGGCTTGGAGGCACTGAAGCTTTCTTT	NA	TRBD1	TRBV3-1/TRBV3-2	TRBJ1-1
CASSPRQGGGYTF	TGTGCCAGCAGCCCCAGGCAGGGGGGCGGCTACACCTTC	NA	TRBD1	TRBV7-9	TRBJ1-2
CASTPDSQETQYF	TGTGCCAGCACCCCGGACAGCCAAGAGACCCAGTACTTC	NA	NA	TRBV12-3/TRBV12-4	TRBJ2-5
CASTPWVGGGSTGELFF	TGTGCCAGTACCCCGTGGGTTGGCGGGGGGTCCACCGGGGAGCTGTTTTTT	few	TRBD2	TRBV19	TRBJ2-2